The TCR beta chain described here comes from a study of ipilimumab plus nivolumab after autologous stem cell transplantation. The repertoire was sequenced with immunoSEQ multiplex PCR; TCRdb's copy has only in-frame clones and lacks some. The sample includes about 40,000 clones, 92% of them seen just once. The sequence was collected from a male donor with multiple myeloma. The sample was PBMCs, taken in a trial of ipilimumab plus nivolumab as post-transplant consolidation.

In DNA form, the CDR3 reads TGTGCCAGTTCCGGAGCGGGAGCATCGACAGATACGCAGTATTTT. This encodes CASSGAGASTDTQYF. The chain uses TRBV2 and TRBJ2-3; TRBD2 matches at 8 bases. Germline CDR1 reads SNHLY; CDR2 reads FYNNEI. V lost 9 bases, J lost 3 bases, and 11 bases stayed unmatched. The CDR3 sequence is 15 residues long.